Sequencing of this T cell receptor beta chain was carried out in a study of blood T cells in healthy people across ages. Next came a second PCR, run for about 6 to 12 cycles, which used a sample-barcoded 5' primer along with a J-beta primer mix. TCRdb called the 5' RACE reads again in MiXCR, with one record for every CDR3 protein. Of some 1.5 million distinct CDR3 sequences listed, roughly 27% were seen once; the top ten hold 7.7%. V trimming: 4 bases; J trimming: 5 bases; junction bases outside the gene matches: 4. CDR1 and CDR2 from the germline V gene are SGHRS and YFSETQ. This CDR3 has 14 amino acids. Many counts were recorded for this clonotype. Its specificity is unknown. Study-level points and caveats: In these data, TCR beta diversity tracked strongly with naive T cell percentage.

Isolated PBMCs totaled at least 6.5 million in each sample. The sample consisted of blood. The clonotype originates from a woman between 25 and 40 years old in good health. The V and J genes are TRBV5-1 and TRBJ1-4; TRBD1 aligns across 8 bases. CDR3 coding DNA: TGCGCCAGCAGCATGGACAGGGCAAATGAAAAACTGTTTTTT. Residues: CASSMDRANEKLFF.